This note documents a single TCR beta chain sequence. Its antigen specificity is not known. No qualities accompany the bases; no much larger clone lies one base away. The library was built by means of PCR. The instrument given in TCRdb is Illumina HiSeq 4000. The TCR beta-chain CDR3 region of each patient was profiled by high-throughput sequencing. In the authors' own workflow: A classifier to discriminate distant-metastatic papillary thyroid cancer patients was built from CDR3 differences across clinicopathological groups. To measure repertoire diversity the researchers used the Shannon index, while the Morisita-Horn index served to gauge how similar the tumor and blood repertoires were. The public reads were reprocessed in TCRdb via fastp at Q25 and MiXCR, keeping in-frame beta chains. The V and J calls shown here were made by TCRdb, not taken from the authors' results. The sample contains over 9,000 clones, around 25% of them found a single time. The ten largest clones add up to 20% to 25% of the sample.

This sample was taken from a study of metastatic and nonmetastatic thyroid tumors (dated by TCRdb to about 2020). As for the study more broadly: The researchers compared repertoires between peripheral blood samples and tumor or nodule tissue samples from patients with malignant or benign thyroid disease. The study at large found these results: In both blood and tumor samples, malignant tumors were reported to have significantly higher TCR beta diversity than benign nodules.

No patient had received any treatment before thyroid surgery. The study retrospectively analysed patient clinical samples collected from about 2011 to 2018 using T-cell receptor beta sequencing. Trimming at the junction amounts to 6 bases on V and 7 bases on J, and the germline ends lie 9 bases apart. Measured from the cysteine to the phenylalanine, the CDR3 is 11 residues long. Just CDR3 DNA is preserved here, 33 bases in frame from base 1. Via the germline V gene, CDR1 is SGHTA and CDR2 FQGTGA. Input material: adjacent normal tissue. The sequence was collected from a male donor with papillary thyroid cancer or a benign thyroid nodule (not recorded which). Some clones in this sample may be carry-over from other donors' samples. The chain uses TRBV7-3 and TRBJ1-1; TRBD1 is a weak D gene call, 5 bases matching. The DNA reads TGTGCCAGCAGAAGGGGCGGTGAAGCTTTCTTT. It translates as CASRRGGEAFF.